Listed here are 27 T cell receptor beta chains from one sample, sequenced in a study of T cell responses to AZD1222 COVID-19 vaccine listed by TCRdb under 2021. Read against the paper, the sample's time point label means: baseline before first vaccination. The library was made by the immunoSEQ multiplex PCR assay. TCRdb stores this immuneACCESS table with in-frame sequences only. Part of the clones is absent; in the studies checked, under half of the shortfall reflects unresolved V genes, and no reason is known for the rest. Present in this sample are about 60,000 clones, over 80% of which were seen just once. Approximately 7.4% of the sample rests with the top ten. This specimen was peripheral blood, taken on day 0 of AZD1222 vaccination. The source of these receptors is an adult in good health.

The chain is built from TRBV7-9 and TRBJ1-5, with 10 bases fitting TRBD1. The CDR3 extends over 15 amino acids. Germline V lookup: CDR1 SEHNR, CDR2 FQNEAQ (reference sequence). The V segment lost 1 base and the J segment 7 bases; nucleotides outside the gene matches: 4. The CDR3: CASSLETGGPQPQHF. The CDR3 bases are TGTGCCAGCAGCTTAGAGACAGGGGGCCCACAGCCCCAGCATTTT.

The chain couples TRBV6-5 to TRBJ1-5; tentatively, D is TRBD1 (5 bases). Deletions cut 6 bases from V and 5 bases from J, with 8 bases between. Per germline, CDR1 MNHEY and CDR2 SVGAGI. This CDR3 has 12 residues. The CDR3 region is CASSTGDQPQHF. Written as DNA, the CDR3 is TGTGCCAGCAGCACGGGGGATCAGCCCCAGCATTTT.

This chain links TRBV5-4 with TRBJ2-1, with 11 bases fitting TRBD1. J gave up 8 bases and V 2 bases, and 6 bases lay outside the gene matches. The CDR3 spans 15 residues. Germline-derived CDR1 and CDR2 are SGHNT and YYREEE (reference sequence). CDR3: CASSLGGQGVDEQFF. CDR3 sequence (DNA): TGTGCCAGCAGCTTAGGGGGACAGGGGGTTGATGAGCAGTTCTTC.

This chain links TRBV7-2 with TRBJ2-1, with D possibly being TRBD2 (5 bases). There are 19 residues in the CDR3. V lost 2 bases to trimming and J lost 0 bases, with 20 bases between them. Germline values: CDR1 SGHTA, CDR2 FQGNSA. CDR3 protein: CASSLRGESLFNSYNEQFF. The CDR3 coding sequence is TGTGCCAGCAGCTTACGTGGGGAGAGTTTGTTCAACTCCTACAATGAGCAGTTCTTC.

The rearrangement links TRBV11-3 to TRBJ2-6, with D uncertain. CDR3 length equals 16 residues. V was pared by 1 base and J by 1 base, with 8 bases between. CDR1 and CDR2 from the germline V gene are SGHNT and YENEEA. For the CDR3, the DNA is TGTGCCAGCAGCTTAGGAGCTGGGTCTGGGGCCAACGTCCTGACTTTC. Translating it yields CASSLGAGSGANVLTF.

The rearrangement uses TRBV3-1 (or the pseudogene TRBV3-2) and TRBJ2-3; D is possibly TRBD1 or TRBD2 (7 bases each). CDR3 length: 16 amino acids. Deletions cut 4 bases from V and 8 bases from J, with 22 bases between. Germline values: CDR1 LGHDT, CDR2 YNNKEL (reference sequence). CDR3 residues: CASSPHIQGGQGTQYF. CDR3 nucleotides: TGTGCCAGCAGCCCCCACATCCAGGGGGGGCAGGGTACGCAGTATTTT.

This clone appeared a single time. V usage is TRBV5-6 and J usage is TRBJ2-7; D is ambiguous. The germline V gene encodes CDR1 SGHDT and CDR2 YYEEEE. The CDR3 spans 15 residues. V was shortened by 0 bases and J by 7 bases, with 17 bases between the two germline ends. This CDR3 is CASSLGLLKPFEQYF. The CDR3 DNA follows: TGTGCCAGCAGCTTGGGTCTTTTGAAGCCCTTTGAGCAGTACTTC.

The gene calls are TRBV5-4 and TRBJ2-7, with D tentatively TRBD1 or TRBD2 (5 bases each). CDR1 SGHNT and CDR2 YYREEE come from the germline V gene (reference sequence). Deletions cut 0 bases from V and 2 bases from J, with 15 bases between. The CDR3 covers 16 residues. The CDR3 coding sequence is TGTGCCAGCAGCTTGGCCCTCGGGACGGAAACCTACGAGCAGTACTTC. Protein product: CASSLALGTETYEQYF.

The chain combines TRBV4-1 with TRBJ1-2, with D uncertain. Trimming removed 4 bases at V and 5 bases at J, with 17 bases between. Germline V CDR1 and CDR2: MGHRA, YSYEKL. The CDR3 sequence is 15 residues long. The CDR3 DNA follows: TGCGCCAGCAGCCTCACCCCACAGCCAAGATATGGCTACACCTTC. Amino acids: CASSLTPQPRYGYTF.

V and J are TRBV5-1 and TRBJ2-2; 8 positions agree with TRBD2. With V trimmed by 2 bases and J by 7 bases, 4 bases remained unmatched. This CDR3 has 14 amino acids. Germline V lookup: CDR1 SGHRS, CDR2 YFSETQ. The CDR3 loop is CASSLGLAVGELFF. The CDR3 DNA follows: TGCGCCAGCAGCTTAGGACTAGCAGTCGGGGAGCTGTTTTTT.

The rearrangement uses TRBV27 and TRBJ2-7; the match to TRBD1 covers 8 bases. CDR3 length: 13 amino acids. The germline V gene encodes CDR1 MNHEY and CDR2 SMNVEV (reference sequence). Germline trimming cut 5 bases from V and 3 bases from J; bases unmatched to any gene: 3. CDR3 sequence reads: CASSRGTGYEQYF. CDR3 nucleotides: TGTGCCAGCAGTCGGGGGACAGGCTACGAGCAGTACTTC.

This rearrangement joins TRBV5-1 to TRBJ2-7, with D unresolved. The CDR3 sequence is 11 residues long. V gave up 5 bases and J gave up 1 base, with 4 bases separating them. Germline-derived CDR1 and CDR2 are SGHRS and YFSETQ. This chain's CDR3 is CASRNSYEQYF. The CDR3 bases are TGCGCCAGCAGGAATTCCTACGAGCAGTACTTC.

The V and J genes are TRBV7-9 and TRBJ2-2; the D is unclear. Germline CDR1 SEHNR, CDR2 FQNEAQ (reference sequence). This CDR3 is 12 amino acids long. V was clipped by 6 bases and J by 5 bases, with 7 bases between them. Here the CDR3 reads CASSQGTGELFF. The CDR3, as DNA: TGTGCCAGCAGTCAAGGAACCGGGGAGCTGTTTTTT.

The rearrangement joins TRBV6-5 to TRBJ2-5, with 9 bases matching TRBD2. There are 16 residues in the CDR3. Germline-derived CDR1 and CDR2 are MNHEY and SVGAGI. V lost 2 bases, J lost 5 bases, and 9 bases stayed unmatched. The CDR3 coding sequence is TGTGCCAGCAGTTACGGGCTAGCGGGGCCCCCGGAGACCCAGTACTTC. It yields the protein CASSYGLAGPPETQYF.

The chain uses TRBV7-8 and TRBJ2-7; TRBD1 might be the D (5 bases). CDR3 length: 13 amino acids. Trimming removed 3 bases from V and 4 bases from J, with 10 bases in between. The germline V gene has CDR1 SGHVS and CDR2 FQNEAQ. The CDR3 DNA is TGTGCCAGCAGCTTGGACACAGAGTACGAGCAGTACTTC. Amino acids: CASSLDTEYEQYF. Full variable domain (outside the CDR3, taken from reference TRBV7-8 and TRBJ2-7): GAGVSQSPRYKVAKRGQDVALRCDPISGHVSLFWYQQALGQGPEFLTYFQNEAQLDKSGLPSDRFFAERPEGSVSTLKIQRTQQEDSAVYLCASSLDTEYEQYFGPGTRLTVT.

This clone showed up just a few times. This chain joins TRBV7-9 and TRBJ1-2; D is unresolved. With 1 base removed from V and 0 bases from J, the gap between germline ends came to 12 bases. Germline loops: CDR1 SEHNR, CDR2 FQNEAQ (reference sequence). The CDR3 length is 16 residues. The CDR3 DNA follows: TGTGCCAGCAGCTTAGACGAGGAACCAGCTAACTATGGCTACACCTTC. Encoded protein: CASSLDEEPANYGYTF. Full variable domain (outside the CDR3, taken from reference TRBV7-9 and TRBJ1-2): DTGVSQNPRHKITKRGQNVTFRCDPISEHNRLYWYRQTLGQGPEFLTYFQNEAQLEKSRLLSDRFSAERPKGSFSTLEIQRTEQGDSAMYLCASSLDEEPANYGYTFGSGTRLTVV.

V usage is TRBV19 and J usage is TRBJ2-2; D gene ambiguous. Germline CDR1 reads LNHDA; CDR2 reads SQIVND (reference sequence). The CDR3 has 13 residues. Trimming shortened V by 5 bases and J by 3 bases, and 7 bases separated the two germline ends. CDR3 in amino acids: CASSAFYTGELFF. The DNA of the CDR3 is TGTGCCAGTAGTGCGTTTTACACCGGGGAGCTGTTTTTT.

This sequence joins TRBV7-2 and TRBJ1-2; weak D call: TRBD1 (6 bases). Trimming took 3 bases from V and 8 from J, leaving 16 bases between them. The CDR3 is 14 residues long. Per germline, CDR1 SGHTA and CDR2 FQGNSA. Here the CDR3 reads CASSLGALRFGYTF. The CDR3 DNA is TGTGCCAGCAGCTTGGGGGCCCTACGGTTCGGCTACACCTTC.

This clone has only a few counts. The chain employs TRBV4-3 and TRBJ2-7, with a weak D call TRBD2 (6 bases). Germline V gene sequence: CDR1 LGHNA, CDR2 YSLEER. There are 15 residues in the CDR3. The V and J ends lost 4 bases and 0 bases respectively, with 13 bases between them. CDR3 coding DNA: TGCGCCAGCAGCCCGTTCGGCGGGGACTCCTACGAGCAGTACTTC. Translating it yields CASSPFGGDSYEQYF.

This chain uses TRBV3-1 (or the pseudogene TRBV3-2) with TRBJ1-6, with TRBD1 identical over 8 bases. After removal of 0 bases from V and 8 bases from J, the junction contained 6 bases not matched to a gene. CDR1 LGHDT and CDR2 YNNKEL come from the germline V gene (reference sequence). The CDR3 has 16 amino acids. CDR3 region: CASSQDNRGFDSPLHF. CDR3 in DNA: TGTGCCAGCAGCCAAGATAACAGGGGGTTTGATTCACCCCTCCACTTT.

CDR3 region: CASSSRDRGRSEAFF. The CDR3 nucleotides are TGTGCCAGCAGCTCCCGGGACAGGGGACGTTCTGAAGCTTTCTTT. The chain links TRBV5-4 to TRBJ1-1; 10 positions match TRBD1. The CDR3 sequence is 15 residues long. Germline CDR1 SGHNT, CDR2 YYREEE (reference sequence). V was pared by 3 bases and J by 6 bases, with 8 bases of the junction left unmatched.

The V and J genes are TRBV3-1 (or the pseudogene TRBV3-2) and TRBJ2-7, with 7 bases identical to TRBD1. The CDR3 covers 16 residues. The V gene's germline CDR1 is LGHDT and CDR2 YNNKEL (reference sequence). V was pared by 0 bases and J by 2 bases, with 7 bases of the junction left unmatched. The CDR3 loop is CASSQDVQGETYEQYF. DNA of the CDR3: TGTGCCAGCAGCCAAGATGTGCAGGGGGAGACCTACGAGCAGTACTTC.

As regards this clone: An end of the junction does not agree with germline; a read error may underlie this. In nucleotides, the CDR3 is TGTGCCAGCAGTGGCGGGGGGCTCCGGTTC. Protein sequence: CASSGGGLRF. The chain recombines TRBV25-1 with TRBJ1-1, with a possible D match to TRBD1 (6 bases). The CDR3 totals 10 residues. Per the germline V gene, CDR1 is MGHDK and CDR2 is SYGVNS.

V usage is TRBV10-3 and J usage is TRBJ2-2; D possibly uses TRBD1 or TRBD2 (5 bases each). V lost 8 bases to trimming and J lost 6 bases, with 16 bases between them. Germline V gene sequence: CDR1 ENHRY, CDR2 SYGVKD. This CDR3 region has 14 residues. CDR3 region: CAIGRDLLSGELFF. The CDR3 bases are TGTGCCATCGGCCGGGACCTCCTCTCCGGGGAGCTGTTTTTT.

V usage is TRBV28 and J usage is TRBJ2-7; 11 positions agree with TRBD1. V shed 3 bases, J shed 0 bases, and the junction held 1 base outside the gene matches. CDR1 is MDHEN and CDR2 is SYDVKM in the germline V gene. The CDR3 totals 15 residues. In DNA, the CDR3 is TGTGCCAGCAGTTTGGGGACAGGGGGCTCCTACGAGCAGTACTTC. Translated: CASSLGTGGSYEQYF.

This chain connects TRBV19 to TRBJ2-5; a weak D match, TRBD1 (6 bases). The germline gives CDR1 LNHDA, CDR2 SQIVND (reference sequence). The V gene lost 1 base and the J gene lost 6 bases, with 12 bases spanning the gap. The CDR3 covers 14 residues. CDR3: CASSIGQGSKTQYF. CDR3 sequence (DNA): TGTGCCAGTAGTATAGGGCAGGGGTCAAAGACCCAGTACTTC.

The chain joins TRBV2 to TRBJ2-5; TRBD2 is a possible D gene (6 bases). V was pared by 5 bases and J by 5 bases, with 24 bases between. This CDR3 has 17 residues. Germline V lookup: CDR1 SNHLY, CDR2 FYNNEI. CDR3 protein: CASSTSQSNGGRETQYF. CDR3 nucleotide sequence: TGTGCCAGCAGTACCTCCCAGTCTAACGGGGGACGGGAGACCCAGTACTTC. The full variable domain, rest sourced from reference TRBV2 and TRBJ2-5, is EPEVTQTPSHQVTQMGQEVILRCVPISNHLYFYWYRQILGQKVEFLVSFYNNEISEKSEIFDDQFSVERPDGSNFTLKIRSTKLEDSAMYFCASSTSQSNGGRETQYFGPGTRLLVL.